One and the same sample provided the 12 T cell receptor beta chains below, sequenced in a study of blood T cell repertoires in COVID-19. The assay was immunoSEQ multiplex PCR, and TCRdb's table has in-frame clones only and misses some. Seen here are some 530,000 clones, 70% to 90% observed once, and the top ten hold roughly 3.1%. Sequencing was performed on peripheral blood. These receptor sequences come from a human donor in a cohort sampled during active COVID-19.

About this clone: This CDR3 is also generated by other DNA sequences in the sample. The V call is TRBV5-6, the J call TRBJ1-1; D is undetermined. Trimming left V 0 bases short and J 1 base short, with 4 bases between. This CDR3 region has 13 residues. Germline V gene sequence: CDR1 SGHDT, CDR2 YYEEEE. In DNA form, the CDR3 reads TGTGCCAGCAGCTTGGCCAGGAACACTGAAGCTTTCTTT. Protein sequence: CASSLARNTEAFF.

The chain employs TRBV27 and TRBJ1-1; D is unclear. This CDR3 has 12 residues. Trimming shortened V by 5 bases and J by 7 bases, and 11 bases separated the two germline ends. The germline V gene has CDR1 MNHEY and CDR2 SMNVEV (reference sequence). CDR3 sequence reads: CASSPLGSEAFF. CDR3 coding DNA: TGTGCCAGCAGTCCCCTTGGCAGTGAAGCTTTCTTT.

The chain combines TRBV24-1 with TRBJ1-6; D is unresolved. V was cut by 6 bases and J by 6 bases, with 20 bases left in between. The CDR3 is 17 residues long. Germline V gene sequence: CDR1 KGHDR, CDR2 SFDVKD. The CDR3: CATSLEGVGKGNSPLHF. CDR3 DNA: TGTGCCACCAGTTTAGAAGGTGTGGGCAAAGGTAATTCACCCCTCCACTTT.

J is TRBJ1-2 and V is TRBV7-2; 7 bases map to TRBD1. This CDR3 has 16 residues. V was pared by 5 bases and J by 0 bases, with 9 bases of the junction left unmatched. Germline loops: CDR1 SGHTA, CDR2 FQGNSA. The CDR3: CASSLRTGSANYGYTF. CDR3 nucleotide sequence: TGTGCCAGCAGCCTCCGGACAGGCTCCGCTAACTATGGCTACACCTTC.

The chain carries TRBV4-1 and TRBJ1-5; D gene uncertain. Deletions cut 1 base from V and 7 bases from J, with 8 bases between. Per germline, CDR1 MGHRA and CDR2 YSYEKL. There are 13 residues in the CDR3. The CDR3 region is CASSQVRGQPQHF. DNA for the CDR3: TGCGCCAGCAGCCAAGTGAGAGGGCAGCCCCAGCATTTT.

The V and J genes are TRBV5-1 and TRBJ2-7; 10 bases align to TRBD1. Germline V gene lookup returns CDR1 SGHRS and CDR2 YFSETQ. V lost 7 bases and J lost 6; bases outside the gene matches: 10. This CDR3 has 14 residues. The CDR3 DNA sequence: TGCGCCAGCCGCGCGGGACAGGGGTCTGCCGAGCAGTACTTC. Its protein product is CASRAGQGSAEQYF. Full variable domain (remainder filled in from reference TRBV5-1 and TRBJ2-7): KAGVTQTPRYLIKTRGQQVTLSCSPISGHRSVSWYQQTPGQGLQFLFEYFSETQRNKGNFPGRFSGRQFSNSRSEMNVSTLELGDSALYLCASRAGQGSAEQYFGPGTRLTVT.

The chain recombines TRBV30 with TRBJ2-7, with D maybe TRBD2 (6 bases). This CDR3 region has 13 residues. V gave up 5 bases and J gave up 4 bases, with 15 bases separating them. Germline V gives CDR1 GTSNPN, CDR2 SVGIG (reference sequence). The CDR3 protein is CAWERGSPYEQYF. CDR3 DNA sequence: TGTGCCTGGGAACGGGGGTCCCCTTACGAGCAGTACTTC.

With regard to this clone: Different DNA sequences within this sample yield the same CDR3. In nucleotides, the CDR3 is TGTGCCACCAGCAGGGGGGGTTATAGCAATCAGCCCCAGCATTTT. Its translation is CATSRGGYSNQPQHF. The chain carries TRBV15 and TRBJ1-5, with TRBD1 as a possible D gene (5 bases). The V and J ends lost 3 bases and 0 bases respectively, with 9 bases between them. Per the germline V gene, CDR1 is LNHNV and CDR2 is YYDKDF (reference sequence). The CDR3 runs 15 residues.

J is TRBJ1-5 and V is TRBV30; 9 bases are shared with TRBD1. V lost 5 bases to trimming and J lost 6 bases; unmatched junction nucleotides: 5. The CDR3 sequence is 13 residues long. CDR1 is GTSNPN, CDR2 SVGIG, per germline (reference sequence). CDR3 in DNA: TGTGCCTGGGCGGGACAGGGATTTCAGCCCCAGCATTTT. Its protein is CAWAGQGFQPQHF.

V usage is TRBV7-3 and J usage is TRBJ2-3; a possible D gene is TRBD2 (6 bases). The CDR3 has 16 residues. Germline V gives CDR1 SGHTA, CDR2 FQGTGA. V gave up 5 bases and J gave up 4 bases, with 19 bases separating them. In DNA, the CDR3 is TGTGCCAGCAGCCCCCACGAGGGTAGCGGATCAGATACGCAGTATTTT. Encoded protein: CASSPHEGSGSDTQYF.

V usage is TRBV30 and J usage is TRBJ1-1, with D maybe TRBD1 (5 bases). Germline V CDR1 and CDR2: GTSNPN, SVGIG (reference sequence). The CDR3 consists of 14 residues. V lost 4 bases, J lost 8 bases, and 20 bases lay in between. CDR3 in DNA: TGTGCCTGGATTCCGGCTCCGGGGGGATTGGAAGCTTTCTTT. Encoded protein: CAWIPAPGGLEAFF.

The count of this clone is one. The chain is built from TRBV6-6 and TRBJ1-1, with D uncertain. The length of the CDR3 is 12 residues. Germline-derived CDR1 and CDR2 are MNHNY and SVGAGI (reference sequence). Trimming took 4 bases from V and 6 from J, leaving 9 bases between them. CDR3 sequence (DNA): TGTGCCAGCAGTTTAACCGGGTCTGAAGCTTTCTTT. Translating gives CASSLTGSEAFF.